The 30 T cell receptor beta chains reported below all come from one sample, sequenced in a study of identical twins. Via MiXCR, TCRdb re-called the 5' RACE reads, giving one row per CDR3 protein. This sample has 1.5 million to 2 million distinct CDR3 sequences, with about 32% found just once. What was sequenced was cord blood. The receptors were sampled from a newborn girl in good health.

Comments on this clonotype: A much larger clonotype is one base distant, so this may be a read error. The V call is TRBV24-1, the J call TRBJ2-5, with 7 bases that match TRBD2. With 5 bases clipped from V and 11 bases from J, the junction kept 13 bases outside the gene matches. The CDR3 contains 14 residues. Germline CDR1 reads KGHDR; CDR2 reads SFDVKD. This chain's CDR3 is CATSGVAGSNEQYF. The CDR3 DNA is TGTGCCACCAGTGGGGTAGCGGGCAGCAATGAGCAGTACTTC.

This clonotype came up a few times. Written as DNA, the CDR3 is TGCGCCAGCAGCTTGGGTCCCATGGGCAATCAGCCCCAGCATTTT. This gives the protein CASSLGPMGNQPQHF. The J gene is TRBJ1-5, the V gene TRBV5-1; the D is unclear. Between the trimmed V and J ends, which lost 0 bases and 2 bases, there was a span of 9 bases. CDR1 SGHRS and CDR2 YFSETQ come from the germline V gene. The CDR3 loop spans 15 amino acids. The full variable domain, its missing parts supplied by reference TRBV5-1 and TRBJ1-5, is KAGVTQTPRYLIKTRGQQVTLSCSPISGHRSVSWYQQTPGQGLQFLFEYFSETQRNKGNFPGRFSGRQFSNSRSEMNVSTLELGDSALYLCASSLGPMGNQPQHFGDGTRLSIL.

The chain couples TRBV11-3 to TRBJ2-7; possibly TRBD1 or TRBD2 for D (5 bases each). CDR3 size: 14 residues. Germline V gene sequence: CDR1 SGHNT, CDR2 YENEEA. V was trimmed by 3 bases and J by 7 bases, leaving 16 bases between them. The CDR3 loop reads CASSLRGTQDEQYF. CDR3 sequence (DNA): TGTGCCAGCAGCTTGAGGGGCACACAGGATGAGCAGTACTTC.

The genes are TRBV29-1 and TRBJ1-4; possibly TRBD1 for D (5 bases). V lost 4 bases and J lost 4, with 13 bases in between. The CDR3 runs to 14 residues. The V gene's germline CDR1 is SQVTM and CDR2 ANQGSEA. The CDR3 sequence: CSVATDGNNEKLFF. CDR3 nucleotide sequence: TGCAGCGTTGCGACAGACGGCAATAATGAAAAACTGTTTTTT.

The chain links TRBV28 to TRBJ2-1; 7 bases fit TRBD1. This CDR3 region has 13 residues. V gave up 6 bases and J gave up 10 bases; unmatched junction bases: 9. Germline CDR1 and CDR2: MDHEN and SYDVKM. The CDR3 nucleotides are TGTGCCAGCAGGGGCCAGGGGGAAGGGGAGCAGTTCTTC. Its protein is CASRGQGEGEQFF.

This CDR3 reads CASIVGTAPGTQYF. The CDR3 bases are TGTGCCAGCATCGTTGGGACAGCGCCTGGGACCCAGTACTTC. The V gene is TRBV12-3 or TRBV12-4, the J gene TRBJ2-5, with TRBD1 matching over 7 bases. V was pared by 7 bases and J by 7 bases, with 12 bases of the junction left unmatched. The CDR3 has 14 residues.

A few counts support this clonotype. The chain has TRBV20-1 and TRBJ2-7, with D perhaps TRBD1 (6 bases). This CDR3 has 13 amino acids. Trimming took 6 bases from V and 3 from J, leaving 15 bases between them. Per germline, CDR1 DFQATT and CDR2 SNEGSKA (reference sequence). The CDR3 region is CSADGQRHYEQYF. CDR3 DNA sequence: TGCAGTGCCGATGGACAGCGACACTACGAGCAGTACTTC.

This clonotype was detected a few times. The chain couples TRBV20-1 to TRBJ2-1, with D possibly matching TRBD2 (6 bases). There are 14 residues in the CDR3. The V gene's germline CDR1 is DFQATT and CDR2 SNEGSKA (reference sequence). V was pared by 1 base and J by 7 bases, with 14 bases between. The CDR3 nucleotides are TGCAGTGCTAGAGGTCGGGGGTCGGGGAATGAGCAGTTCTTC. Encoded protein: CSARGRGSGNEQFF.

The J gene is TRBJ2-5, the V gene TRBV28; D call uncertain. The DNA end favors TRBJ2-7, so the J call may be wrong. The CDR3 has 15 residues. Germline CDR1 and CDR2: MDHEN and SYDVKM. CDR3 loop: CASSPRTSLPYEQYF. CDR3 sequence (DNA): TGTGCCAGCAGTCCCCGAACCAGCCTCCCTTACGAGCAGTACTTC.

This clonotype was observed a handful of times. V gene TRBV20-1 combines with J gene TRBJ2-5, with 7 nucleotides matching TRBD1. The J call may be incorrect, as the DNA end agrees better with TRBJ2-7. The CDR3 is 13 residues long. The V gene's germline CDR1 is DFQATT and CDR2 SNEGSKA (reference sequence). The CDR3 spells CSAYRDSLYEQYF. The CDR3 DNA follows: TGCAGTGCTTACCGGGACAGCCTATACGAGCAGTACTTC.

This clonotype was recorded only once. A read error may explain this, as a much larger clone is one base away. The genes are TRBV20-1 and TRBJ2-1; D remains unclear. The CDR3 contains 11 residues. Germline V lookup: CDR1 DFQATT, CDR2 SNEGSKA (reference sequence). Between the trimmed V and J ends, which lost 0 bases and 10 bases, there was a span of 7 bases. CDR3 coding DNA: TGCAGTGCTAGAGATCCGGACGAGCAGTTCTTC. Translated, it gives CSARDPDEQFF.

The chain employs TRBV7-6 and TRBJ2-5; the match to TRBD1 covers 9 bases. The junction had 12 bases not matched to a gene; V was cut back by 2 bases and J by 11 bases. Germline V gives CDR1 SGHVS, CDR2 FNYEAQ. CDR3 size: 15 residues. The DNA for the CDR3 is TGTGCCAGCAGCTTAAGTCGGAACAGGGGGCATGAGCAGTACTTC. Translation: CASSLSRNRGHEQYF.

In its sample, this clonotype was seen a few times. CDR3 loop: CASSQHQLVNEQFF. The CDR3 DNA reads as TGTGCCAGCAGCCAGCACCAACTAGTCAATGAGCAGTTCTTC. The rearrangement links TRBV7-2 to TRBJ2-1, with a possible D match to TRBD2 (5 bases). The CDR3 runs to 14 residues. V was cut by 5 bases and J by 6 bases, with 14 bases left in between. Germline lookup yields CDR1 SGHTA and CDR2 FQGNSA.

The chain carries TRBV20-1 and TRBJ2-7, with 7 bases lining up with TRBD2. The CDR3 length is 14 residues. Trimming at V came to 4 bases and at J to 1 base, leaving 7 bases not matched to a gene. Germline V gives CDR1 DFQATT, CDR2 SNEGSKA (reference sequence). CDR3 sequence: CSANRLAESYEQYF. The CDR3, as DNA: TGCAGTGCTAACAGACTAGCTGAGTCCTACGAGCAGTACTTC.

This clonotype occurred a few times. The chain recombines TRBV7-9 with TRBJ1-4; tentative D call: TRBD1 (5 bases). Trimming took off 0 bases at V and 7 bases at J, with 12 bases between the two ends. Germline lookup yields CDR1 SEHNR and CDR2 FQNEAQ (reference sequence). The CDR3 totals 15 residues. This CDR3 reads CASSLAAGQGEKLFF. CDR3 in DNA: TGTGCCAGCAGCTTAGCGGCGGGCCAGGGTGAAAAACTGTTTTTT. Filled out from reference TRBV7-9 and TRBJ1-4, the complete variable domain reads DTGVSQNPRHKITKRGQNVTFRCDPISEHNRLYWYRQTLGQGPEFLTYFQNEAQLEKSRLLSDRFSAERPKGSFSTLEIQRTEQGDSAMYLCASSLAAGQGEKLFFGSGTQLSVL.

The chain uses TRBV28 and TRBJ2-4; D remains ambiguous. Germline V gene sequence: CDR1 MDHEN, CDR2 SYDVKM. This CDR3 has 16 residues. V dropped 5 bases and J dropped 0 bases, with 14 bases sitting between them. CDR3 residues: CASSAQSPRAKNIQYF. CDR3 DNA: TGTGCCAGCAGTGCACAGAGTCCCCGAGCCAAAAACATTCAGTACTTC. The full variable domain, its missing parts supplied by reference TRBV28 and TRBJ2-4, is DVKVTQSSRYLVKRTGEKVFLECVQDMDHENMFWYRQDPGLGLRLIYFSYDVKMKEKGDIPEGYSVSREKKERFSLILESASTNQTSMYLCASSAQSPRAKNIQYFGAGTRLSVL.

The chain links TRBV10-3 to TRBJ2-7; perhaps D is TRBD1 or TRBD2 (6 bases each). The germline gives CDR1 ENHRY, CDR2 SYGVKD. The CDR3 consists of 15 residues. The V end was cut by 0 bases, the J end by 5 bases, with 14 bases between. DNA for the CDR3: TGTGCCATCAGTGAGTCGACCACAGGGAGGCACGAGCAGTACTTC. Translation: CAISESTTGRHEQYF.

Only a few counts were recorded for this clonotype. The chain joins TRBV5-1 to TRBJ2-6, with a weak D call TRBD2 (6 bases). Between the trimmed V and J ends, which lost 2 bases and 0 bases, there was a span of 21 bases. The CDR3 has 20 residues. In germline, CDR1 is SGHRS, CDR2 YFSETQ. CDR3 nucleotides: TGCGCCAGCAGCTTTTTCGAGTATCGGCTAGCGACCTCTGGGGCCAACGTCCTGACTTTC. Its protein is CASSFFEYRLATSGANVLTF. The whole variable domain, filled in from reference TRBV5-1 and TRBJ2-6, reads KAGVTQTPRYLIKTRGQQVTLSCSPISGHRSVSWYQQTPGQGLQFLFEYFSETQRNKGNFPGRFSGRQFSNSRSEMNVSTLELGDSALYLCASSFFEYRLATSGANVLTFGAGSRLTVL.

The gene calls are TRBV7-2 and TRBJ2-3; 10 bases match TRBD2. Germline values: CDR1 SGHTA, CDR2 FQGNSA. This CDR3 contains 17 residues. Unmatched junction bases numbered 11, after V lost 5 bases and J lost 3 bases. CDR3 nucleotides: TGTGCCAGCAGCCCCCGGACTAGCGGAGGGGGTACAGATACGCAGTATTTT. This translates into CASSPRTSGGGTDTQYF.

This sequence joins TRBV28 and TRBJ2-5; 13 bases agree with TRBD2. The CDR3 totals 22 residues. With V trimmed by 3 bases and J by 11 bases, 30 bases remained unmatched. Germline V lookup: CDR1 MDHEN, CDR2 SYDVKM. CDR3 bases: TGTGCCAGCAGTTTTTGGAGGATAGCGGACCAACTAGCGGGAGGGCATTTCGATGAGCAGTACTTC. The encoded protein is CASSFWRIADQLAGGHFDEQYF.

The chain carries TRBV6-5 and TRBJ2-7, with TRBD1 as a possible D gene (6 bases). The CDR3 has 17 residues. Trimming shortened V by 0 bases and J by 6 bases, and 21 bases separated the two germline ends. The germline gives CDR1 MNHEY, CDR2 SVGAGI. This CDR3 is CASSYSSLKGGLPEQYF. The DNA of the CDR3 is TGTGCCAGCAGTTACTCGTCACTCAAAGGGGGTTTACCCGAGCAGTACTTC.

This clonotype was picked up one time. The chain links TRBV27 to TRBJ2-5, with 9 bases that match TRBD1. Trimming cost V 6 bases and J 11 bases; bases outside gene matches: 16. The CDR3 totals 15 residues. Germline CDR1 is MNHEY and CDR2 is SMNVEV (reference sequence). This CDR3 is CASSRVGQGYYVQYF. CDR3 in DNA: TGTGCCAGCAGCCGGGTGGGACAGGGCTATTACGTGCAGTACTTC.

This rearrangement joins TRBV27 to TRBJ1-2, with 9 nucleotides matching TRBD1. The CDR3 is 16 residues long. J lost 4 bases, V lost 6 bases, and 12 bases had no gene match. Germline-derived CDR1 and CDR2 are MNHEY and SMNVEV (reference sequence). Written as DNA, the CDR3 is TGTGCCAGCAGGAATTCCCCAGGGACAGGGACCTATGGCTACACCTTC. Translation gives CASRNSPGTGTYGYTF.

The chain employs TRBV7-6 and TRBJ2-3; no definite D call. Germline CDR1 SGHVS, CDR2 FNYEAQ. CDR3 length equals 16 residues. The germline V and J ends were trimmed by 3 bases and 0 bases, with 13 bases remaining between them. In DNA, the CDR3 is TGTGCCAGCAGCTTCGACCGTCAAATAAGCACAGATACGCAGTATTTT. It translates to CASSFDRQISTDTQYF.

The chain carries TRBV5-1 and TRBJ2-4; a possible D gene is TRBD1 (5 bases). Germline loops: CDR1 SGHRS, CDR2 YFSETQ. CDR3 size: 17 residues. V shed 0 bases and J shed 0 bases, with 13 bases lying between them. CDR3 DNA: TGCGCCAGCAGCTTGGGGGGCGTATCCCTAGCCAAAAACATTCAGTACTTC. It translates to CASSLGGVSLAKNIQYF.

The chain joins TRBV11-2 to TRBJ2-1; D remains unclear. The germline V and J ends were trimmed by 5 bases and 9 bases, with 11 bases remaining between them. The length of the CDR3 is 12 residues. Germline V CDR1 and CDR2: SGHAT, FQNNGV. The CDR3 reads CASSPLTGEQFF. DNA of the CDR3: TGTGCCAGCAGCCCCCTGACGGGTGAGCAGTTCTTC.

The chain has TRBV25-1 and TRBJ2-2; a weak D match, TRBD1 (6 bases). The CDR3 has 16 residues. Germline values: CDR1 MGHDK, CDR2 SYGVNS. Trimming stripped 4 bases from V and 0 bases from J, with 12 bases between. The CDR3 region is CASSARDNANTGELFF. CDR3 DNA: TGTGCCAGCAGTGCTCGGGACAATGCGAACACCGGGGAGCTGTTTTTT.

This chain joins TRBV7-8 and TRBJ2-7, with 9 bases fitting TRBD1. The junction had 9 bases not matched to a gene; V was cut back by 1 base and J by 2 bases. CDR1 and CDR2 from the germline V gene are SGHVS and FQNEAQ. The CDR3 loop spans 17 amino acids. The CDR3 protein is CASSLERRDRETYEQYF. Written as DNA, the CDR3 is TGTGCCAGCAGCTTAGAGAGACGGGACAGGGAAACCTACGAGCAGTACTTC.

V and J are TRBV6-5 and TRBJ2-3; 13 nucleotides match TRBD2. The germline V gene has CDR1 MNHEY and CDR2 SVGAGI. There are 17 residues in the CDR3. The J segment lost 0 bases and the V segment lost 4 bases, leaving 4 bases of the junction unmatched. Written as DNA, the CDR3 is TGTGCCAGCAGTTTAGGGACTAGCGGGAATAGCACAGATACGCAGTATTTT. It codes for CASSLGTSGNSTDTQYF.

CDR3 residues: CAISWTGTSYEQYF. CDR3 bases: TGTGCCATCAGTTGGACAGGGACCTCCTACGAGCAGTACTTC. The J gene is TRBJ2-7, the V gene TRBV10-3; the match to TRBD1 covers 8 bases. Losses at the gene ends were 5 bases for V and 0 bases for J; bases not matched to a gene: 3. The CDR3 loop spans 14 amino acids. Per the germline V gene, CDR1 is ENHRY and CDR2 is SYGVKD.